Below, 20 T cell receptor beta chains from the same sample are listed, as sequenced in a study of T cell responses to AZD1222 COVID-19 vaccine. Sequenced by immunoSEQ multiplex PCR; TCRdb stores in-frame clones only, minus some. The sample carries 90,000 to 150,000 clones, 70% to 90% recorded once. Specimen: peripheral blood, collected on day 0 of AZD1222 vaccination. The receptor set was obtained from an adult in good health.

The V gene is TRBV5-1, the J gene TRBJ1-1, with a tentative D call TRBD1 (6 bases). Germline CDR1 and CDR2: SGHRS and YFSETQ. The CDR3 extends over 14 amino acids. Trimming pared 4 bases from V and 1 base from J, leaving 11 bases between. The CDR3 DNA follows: TGCGCCAGCAGCCACGGACAGACGAACACTGAAGCTTTCTTT. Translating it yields CASSHGQTNTEAFF. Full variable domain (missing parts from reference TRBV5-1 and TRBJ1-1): KAGVTQTPRYLIKTRGQQVTLSCSPISGHRSVSWYQQTPGQGLQFLFEYFSETQRNKGNFPGRFSGRQFSNSRSEMNVSTLELGDSALYLCASSHGQTNTEAFFGQGTRLTVV.

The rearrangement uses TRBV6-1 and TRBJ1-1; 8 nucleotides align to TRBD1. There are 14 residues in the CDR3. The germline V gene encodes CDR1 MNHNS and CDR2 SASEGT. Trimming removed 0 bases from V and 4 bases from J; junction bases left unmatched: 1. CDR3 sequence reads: CASSEATGGTEAFF. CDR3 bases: TGTGCCAGCAGTGAAGCCACAGGGGGCACTGAAGCTTTCTTT.

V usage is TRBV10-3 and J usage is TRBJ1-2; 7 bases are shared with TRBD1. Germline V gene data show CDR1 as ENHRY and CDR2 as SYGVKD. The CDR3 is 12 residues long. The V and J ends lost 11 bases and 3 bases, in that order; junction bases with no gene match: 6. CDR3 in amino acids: CASGQDYYGYTF. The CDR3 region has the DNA TGTGCCTCCGGACAGGACTACTATGGCTACACCTTC.

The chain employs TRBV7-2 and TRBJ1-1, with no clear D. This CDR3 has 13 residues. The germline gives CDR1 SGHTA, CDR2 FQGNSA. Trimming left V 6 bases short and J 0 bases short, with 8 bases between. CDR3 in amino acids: CASSQDMNTEAFF. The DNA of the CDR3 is TGTGCCAGCAGTCAAGACATGAACACTGAAGCTTTCTTT.

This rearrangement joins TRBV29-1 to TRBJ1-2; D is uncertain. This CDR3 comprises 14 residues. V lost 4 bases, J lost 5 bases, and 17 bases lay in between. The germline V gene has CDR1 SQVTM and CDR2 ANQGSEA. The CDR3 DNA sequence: TGCAGCGTTGTCGCGGAAACCCAGCGGTATGGCTACACCTTC. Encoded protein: CSVVAETQRYGYTF.

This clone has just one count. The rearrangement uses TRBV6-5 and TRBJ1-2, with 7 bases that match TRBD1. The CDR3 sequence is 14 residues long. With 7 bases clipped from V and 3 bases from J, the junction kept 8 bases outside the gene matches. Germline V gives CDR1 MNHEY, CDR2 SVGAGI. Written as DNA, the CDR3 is TGTGCCAGCACCAGACAGGGCGAGGACTATGGCTACACCTTC. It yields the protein CASTRQGEDYGYTF.

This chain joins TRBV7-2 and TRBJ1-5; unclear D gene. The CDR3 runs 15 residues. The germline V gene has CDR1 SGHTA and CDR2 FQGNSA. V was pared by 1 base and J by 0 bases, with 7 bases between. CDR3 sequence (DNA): TGTGCCAGCAGCTTAGTAGGCAGTAGCAATCAGCCCCAGCATTTT. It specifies CASSLVGSSNQPQHF.

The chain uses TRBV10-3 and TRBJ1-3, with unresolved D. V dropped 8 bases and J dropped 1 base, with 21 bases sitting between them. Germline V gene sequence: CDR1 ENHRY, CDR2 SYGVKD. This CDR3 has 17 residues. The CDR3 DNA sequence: TGTGCCATCCGAGGGTGGGGTCAGGAAGCTTCTGGAAACACCATATATTTT. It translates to CAIRGWGQEASGNTIYF.

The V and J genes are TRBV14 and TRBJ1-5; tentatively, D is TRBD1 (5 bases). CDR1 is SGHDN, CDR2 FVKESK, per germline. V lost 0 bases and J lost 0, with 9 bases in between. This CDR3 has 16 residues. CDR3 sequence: CASSQDGGTSNQPQHF. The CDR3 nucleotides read TGTGCCAGCAGCCAAGACGGGGGAACTAGCAATCAGCCCCAGCATTTT.

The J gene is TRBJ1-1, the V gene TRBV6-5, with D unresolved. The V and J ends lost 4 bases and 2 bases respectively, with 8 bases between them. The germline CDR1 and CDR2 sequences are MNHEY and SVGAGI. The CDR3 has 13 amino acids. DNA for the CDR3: TGTGCCAGCAGTTCTATGTCCAACACTGAAGCTTTCTTT. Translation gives CASSSMSNTEAFF.

CDR3 region: CASSLSRGLGNTIYF. The CDR3 DNA is TGTGCCAGCAGTTTATCTCGGGGGCTCGGAAACACCATATATTTT. The chain employs TRBV28 and TRBJ1-3; a weak D match, TRBD1 (6 bases). Germline assignment: CDR1 MDHEN and CDR2 SYDVKM. The length of the CDR3 is 15 residues. Deletions cut 1 base from V and 4 bases from J, with 11 bases between.

The DNA for the CDR3 is TGTGCCAGCAGCTTTATCAGGGGAGAAGCTTTCTTT. Amino acids: CASSFIRGEAFF. The rearrangement links TRBV6-5 to TRBJ1-1; perhaps TRBD1 as D (6 bases). The CDR3 has 12 residues. Trimming took 6 bases from V and 8 from J, leaving 13 bases between them. Germline CDR1 is MNHEY and CDR2 is SVGAGI.

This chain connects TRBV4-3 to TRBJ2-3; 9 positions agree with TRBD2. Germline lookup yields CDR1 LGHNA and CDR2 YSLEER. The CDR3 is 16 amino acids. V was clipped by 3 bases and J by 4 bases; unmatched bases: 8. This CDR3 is CASSQHSSGAADTQYF. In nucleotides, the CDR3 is TGCGCCAGCAGCCAGCATTCTAGCGGGGCAGCAGATACGCAGTATTTT.

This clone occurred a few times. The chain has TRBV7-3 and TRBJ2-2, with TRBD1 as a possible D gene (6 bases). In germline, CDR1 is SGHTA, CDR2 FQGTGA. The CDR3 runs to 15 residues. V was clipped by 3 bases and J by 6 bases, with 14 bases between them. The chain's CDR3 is CASSFYLRGPGELFF. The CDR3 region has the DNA TGTGCCAGCAGCTTCTACCTCAGGGGACCCGGGGAGCTGTTTTTT.

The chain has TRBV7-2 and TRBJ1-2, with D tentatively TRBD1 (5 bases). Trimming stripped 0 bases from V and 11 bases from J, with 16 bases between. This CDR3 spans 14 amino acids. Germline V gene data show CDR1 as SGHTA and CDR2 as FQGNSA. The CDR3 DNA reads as TGTGCCAGCAGCTTAGCCGGGACCGAAATGGGATACACCTTC. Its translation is CASSLAGTEMGYTF.

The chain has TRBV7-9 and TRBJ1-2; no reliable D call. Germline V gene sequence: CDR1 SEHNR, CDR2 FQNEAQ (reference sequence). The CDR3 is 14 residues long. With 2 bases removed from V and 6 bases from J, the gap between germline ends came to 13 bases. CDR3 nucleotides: TGTGCCAGCAGCTTATCGCTCACAGCGCATGGCTACACCTTC. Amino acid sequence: CASSLSLTAHGYTF.

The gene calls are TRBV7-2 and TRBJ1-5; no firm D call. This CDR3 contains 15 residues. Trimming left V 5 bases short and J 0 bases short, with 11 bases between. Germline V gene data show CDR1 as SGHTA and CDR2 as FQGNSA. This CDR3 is CASSPGGYSNQPQHF. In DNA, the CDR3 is TGTGCCAGCAGCCCCGGAGGCTATAGCAATCAGCCCCAGCATTTT.

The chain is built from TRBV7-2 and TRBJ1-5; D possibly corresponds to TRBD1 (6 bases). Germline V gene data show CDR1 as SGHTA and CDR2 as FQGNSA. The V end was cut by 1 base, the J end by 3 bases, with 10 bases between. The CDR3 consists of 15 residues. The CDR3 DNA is TGTGCCAGCAGCTTAGAGGGGGGGAACAATCAGCCCCAGCATTTT. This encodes CASSLEGGNNQPQHF.

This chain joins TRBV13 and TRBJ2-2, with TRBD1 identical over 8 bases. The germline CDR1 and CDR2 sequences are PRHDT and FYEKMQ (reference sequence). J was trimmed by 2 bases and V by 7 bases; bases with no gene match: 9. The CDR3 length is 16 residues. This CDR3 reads CASTPRDRFNTGELFF. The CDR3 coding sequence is TGTGCCAGCACCCCTAGGGACAGGTTCAACACCGGGGAGCTGTTTTTT.

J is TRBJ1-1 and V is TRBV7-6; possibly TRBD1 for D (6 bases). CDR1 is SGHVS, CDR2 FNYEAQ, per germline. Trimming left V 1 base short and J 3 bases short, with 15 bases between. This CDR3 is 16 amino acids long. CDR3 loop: CASSLEFGTRDTEAFF. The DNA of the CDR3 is TGTGCCAGCAGCTTAGAGTTTGGGACAAGGGACACTGAAGCTTTCTTT.